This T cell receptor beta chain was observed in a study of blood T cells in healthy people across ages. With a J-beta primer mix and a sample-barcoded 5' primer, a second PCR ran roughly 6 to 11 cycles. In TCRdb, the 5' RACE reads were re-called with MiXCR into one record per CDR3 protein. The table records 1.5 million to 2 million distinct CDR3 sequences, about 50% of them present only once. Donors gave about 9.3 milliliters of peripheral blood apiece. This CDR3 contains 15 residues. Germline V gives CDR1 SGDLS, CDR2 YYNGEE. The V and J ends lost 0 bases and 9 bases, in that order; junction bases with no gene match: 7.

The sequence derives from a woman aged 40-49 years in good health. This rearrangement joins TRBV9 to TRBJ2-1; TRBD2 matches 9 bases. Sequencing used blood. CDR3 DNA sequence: TGTGCCAGCAGCGTAGTAGCGGGGGAGGTAGGTGAGCAGTTCTTC. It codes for CASSVVAGEVGEQFF. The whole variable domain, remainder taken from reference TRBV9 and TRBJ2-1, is DSGVTQTPKHLITATGQRVTLRCSPRSGDLSVYWYQQSLDQGLQFLIQYYNGEERAKGNILERFSAQQFPDLHSELNLSSLELGDSALYFCASSVVAGEVGEQFFGPGTRLTVL.